The clone carrying this TCR beta chain showed up many times. Its antigen is undetermined. The data were taken from a study of response to subunit inactivated influenza vaccine. TCRdb recomputed calls from the RT-PCR reads with MiXCR, one row per CDR3 protein. The profile shows about half a million distinct CDR3 sequences, about a tenth of them singletons. Study-wide points: The authors offered the suggestion that each seasonal influenza vaccination recruits few new T cells.

The sequence was collected from a man in his fifties who received an inactivated influenza vaccine. The starting material was PBMCs from blood, obtained more than 35 days after vaccination.

The CDR3 bases are TGTGCCAGCAGCTCCCCAGCGGGAGTGGGTAATGAGCAGTTCTTC. Encoded protein: CASSSPAGVGNEQFF. This sequence joins TRBV11-2 and TRBJ2-1; 8 bases fit TRBD2. V gave up 4 bases and J gave up 7 bases; unmatched junction bases: 9. The CDR3 runs to 15 residues. The germline V gene encodes CDR1 SGHAT and CDR2 FQNNGV. The variable domain in full, completed from reference TRBV11-2 and TRBJ2-1, reads EAGVAQSPRYKIIEKRQSVAFWCNPISGHATLYWYQQILGQGPKLLIQFQNNGVVDDSQLPKDRFSAERLKGVDSTLKIQPAKLEDSAVYLCASSSPAGVGNEQFFGPGTRLTVL.